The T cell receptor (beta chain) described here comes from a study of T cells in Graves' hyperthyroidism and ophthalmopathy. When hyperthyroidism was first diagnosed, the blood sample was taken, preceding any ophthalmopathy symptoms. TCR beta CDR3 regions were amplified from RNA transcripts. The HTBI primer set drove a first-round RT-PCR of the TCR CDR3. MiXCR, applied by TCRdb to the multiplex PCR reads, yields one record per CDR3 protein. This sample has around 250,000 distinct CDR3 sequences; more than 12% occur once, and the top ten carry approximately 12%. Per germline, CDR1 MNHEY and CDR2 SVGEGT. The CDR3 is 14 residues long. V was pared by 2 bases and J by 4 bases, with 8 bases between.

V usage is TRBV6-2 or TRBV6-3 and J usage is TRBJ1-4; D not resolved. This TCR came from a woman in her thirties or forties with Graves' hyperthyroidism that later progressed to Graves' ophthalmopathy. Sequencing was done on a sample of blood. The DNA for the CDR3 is TGTGCCAGCAGTTACGGAGGGCTTAATGAAAAACTGTTTTTT. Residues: CASSYGGLNEKLFF.